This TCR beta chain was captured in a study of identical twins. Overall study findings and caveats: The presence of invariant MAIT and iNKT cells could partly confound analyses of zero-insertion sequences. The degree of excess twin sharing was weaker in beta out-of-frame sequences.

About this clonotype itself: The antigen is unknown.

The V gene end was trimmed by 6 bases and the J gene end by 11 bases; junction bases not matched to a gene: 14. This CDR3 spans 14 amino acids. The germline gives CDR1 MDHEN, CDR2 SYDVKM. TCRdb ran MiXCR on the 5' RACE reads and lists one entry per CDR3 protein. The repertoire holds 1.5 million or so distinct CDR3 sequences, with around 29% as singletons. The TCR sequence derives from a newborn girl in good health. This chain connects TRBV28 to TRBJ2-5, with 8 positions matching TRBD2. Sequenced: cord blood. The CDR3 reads CASRYSGSGYEQYF. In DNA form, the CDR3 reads TGTGCCAGCAGATACAGCGGGAGTGGTTATGAGCAGTACTTC.